This TCR beta chain was captured by sequencing in a study of blood T cell repertoires in COVID-19. The repertoire was sequenced with immunoSEQ multiplex PCR; TCRdb's copy has only in-frame clones and lacks some. This table holds over 70,000 clones, roughly three quarters found once. This CDR3 spans 14 amino acids. In germline, CDR1 is SGHRS, CDR2 YFSETQ. The V end lost 5 bases, the J end lost 5 bases, and 13 bases lay between the germline ends. The sequence was collected from a man between 70 and 80 years old with COVID-19, enrolled during active disease. The specimen sequenced was peripheral blood. The V gene is TRBV5-1, the J gene TRBJ2-2; tentative D call: TRBD1 (5 bases). DNA for the CDR3: TGCGCCAGCAGTTTCCAGGGTGAGACCGGGGAGCTGTTTTTT. Its protein product is CASSFQGETGELFF.